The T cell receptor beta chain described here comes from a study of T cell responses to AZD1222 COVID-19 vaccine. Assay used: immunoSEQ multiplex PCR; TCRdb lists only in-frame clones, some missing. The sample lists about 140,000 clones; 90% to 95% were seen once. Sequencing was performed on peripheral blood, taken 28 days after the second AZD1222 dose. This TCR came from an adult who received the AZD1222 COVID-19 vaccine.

The DNA of the CDR3 is TGTGCCAGCTCACCAGGCAGGGGGCCTACAGATACGCAGTATTTT. Translation: CASSPGRGPTDTQYF. The rearrangement joins TRBV18 to TRBJ2-3, with 8 bases identical to TRBD1. V trimming: 2 bases; J trimming: 3 bases; junction bases outside the gene matches: 4. CDR3 length: 15 residues. Per germline, CDR1 KGHSH and CDR2 LQKENI. Based on the CDR3 plus reference TRBV18 and TRBJ2-3, the full variable domain is NAGVMQNPRHLVRRRGQEARLRCSPMKGHSHVYWYRQLPEEGLKFMVYLQKENIIDESGMPKERFSAEFPKEGPSILRIQQVVRGDSAAYFCASSPGRGPTDTQYFGPGTRLTVL.